This TCR beta chain was retrieved from a study of neurological immune-mediated disorders. Whole-study context: Of the multiple sclerosis patients, around 34 in total, roughly 30 were relapsing-remitting and 3 were secondary progressive.

V lost 0 bases and J lost 9; bases outside the gene matches: 6. Per germline, CDR1 SGHRS and CDR2 YFSETQ. CDR3 length: 14 residues. Notes on this clonotype: Antigen: not known.

TCRdb re-called the 5' RACE reads with MiXCR, one entry per CDR3 protein. The data show 35,000 to 45,000 distinct CDR3 sequences, 3% to 3.5% seen once. Time point of the sample: longitudinal time-point 1 (baseline). Findings of the study overall: None of the CDR3 amino acid sequences found in expanded clones was shared across subjects. This suggests that the TCR-beta repertoires were private in all groups. Association of the multiple sclerosis repertoire cluster with clinical or MRI features was not observed for any feature.

The receptor's source is a woman aged 55 to 70 with multiple sclerosis. J is TRBJ2-1 and V is TRBV5-1; 7 bases match TRBD2. Sequenced material: PBMCs. CDR3 amino acids: CASSLVVGGGEQFF. In DNA form, the CDR3 reads TGCGCCAGCAGCTTGGTGGTAGGCGGGGGTGAGCAGTTCTTC.